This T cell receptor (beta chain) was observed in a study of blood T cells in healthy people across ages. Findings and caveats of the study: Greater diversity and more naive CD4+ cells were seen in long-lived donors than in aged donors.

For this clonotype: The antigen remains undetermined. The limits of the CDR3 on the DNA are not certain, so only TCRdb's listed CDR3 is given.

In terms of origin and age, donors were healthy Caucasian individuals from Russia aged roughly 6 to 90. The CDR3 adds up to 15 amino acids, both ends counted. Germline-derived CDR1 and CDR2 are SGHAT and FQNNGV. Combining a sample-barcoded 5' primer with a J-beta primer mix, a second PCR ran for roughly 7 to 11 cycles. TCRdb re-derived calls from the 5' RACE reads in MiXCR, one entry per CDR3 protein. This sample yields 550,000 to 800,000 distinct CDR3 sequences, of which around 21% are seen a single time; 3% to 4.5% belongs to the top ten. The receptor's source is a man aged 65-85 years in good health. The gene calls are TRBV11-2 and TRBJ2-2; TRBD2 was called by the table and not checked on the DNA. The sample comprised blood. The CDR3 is CASSPPGLRAGELFF.